What follows are 3 T cell receptor beta chains derived from one specimen sequenced in a study of blood T cell repertoires in COVID-19. The method was immunoSEQ multiplex PCR; TCRdb's version includes in-frame clones alone and lacks a portion of them. The data hold roughly 70,000 clones, with over 65% observed a single time. Source material: peripheral blood. The receptors come from a woman aged 70 to 79 with acute or convalescent COVID-19.

The chain joins TRBV28 to TRBJ1-6; D is uncertain. The CDR3 consists of 13 residues. V lost 5 bases and J lost 8, with 10 bases in between. Per the germline V gene, CDR1 is MDHEN and CDR2 is SYDVKM. CDR3 DNA: TGTGCCAGCAGTCCACGGTCCCATTCACCCCTCCACTTT. Translated: CASSPRSHSPLHF.

In regard to this clone: No DNA is shown, since the ends of the CDR3 on it are uncertain; the CDR3 is the one TCRdb lists. This chain links TRBV6-5 with TRBJ1-5; the tabulated D call, TRBD1, remains unverified against the DNA. In germline, CDR1 is MNHEY, CDR2 SVGAGI. Ends included, the CDR3 has 13 residues. The CDR3 protein is CASILAGGQPQHF.

The chain has TRBV5-5 and TRBJ1-6, with D perhaps matching TRBD1 (5 bases). V gave up 0 bases and J gave up 7 bases, with 11 bases separating them. CDR1 is SGHKS and CDR2 is YYEKEE in the germline V gene (reference sequence). The CDR3 is 15 residues long. The CDR3 DNA reads as TGTGCCAGCAGCTTGGCCGGGCAGGGAAATTCACCCCTCCACTTT. Translating it yields CASSLAGQGNSPLHF.